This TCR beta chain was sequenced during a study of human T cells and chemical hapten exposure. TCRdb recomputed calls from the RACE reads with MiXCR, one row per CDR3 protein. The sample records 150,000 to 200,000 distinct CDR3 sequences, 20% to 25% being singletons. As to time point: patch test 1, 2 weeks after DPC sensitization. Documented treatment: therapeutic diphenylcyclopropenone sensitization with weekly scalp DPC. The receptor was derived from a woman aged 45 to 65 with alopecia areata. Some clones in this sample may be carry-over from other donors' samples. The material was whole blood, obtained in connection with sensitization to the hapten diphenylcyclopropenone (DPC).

The CDR3 bases are TGTGCCAGCAGCCCCAGAGCAGGCCAAGAGACCCAGTACTTC. Translation: CASSPRAGQETQYF. The V gene is TRBV6-6, the J gene TRBJ2-5; D is unclear. Trimming took off 6 bases at V and 1 base at J, with 12 bases between the two ends. Germline V gene sequence: CDR1 MNHNY, CDR2 SVGAGI (reference sequence). The CDR3 contains 14 residues.